These 27 T cell receptor beta chains originate from one sample sequenced in a study of cytomegalovirus exposure and HLA in healthy donors. Only in-frame clones appear in the TCRdb table, and some are missing; sequencing was by immunoSEQ multiplex PCR. The data show 130,000 to 150,000 clones, about 88% seen once. The sequenced sample consisted of PBMCs. These receptor sequences come from a woman younger than 35 in good health and CMV-seropositive.

The chain couples TRBV27 to TRBJ1-3, with unresolved D. Germline V CDR1 and CDR2: MNHEY, SMNVEV (reference sequence). With 7 bases removed from V and 0 bases from J, the gap between germline ends came to 10 bases. This CDR3 has 14 amino acids. CDR3 sequence: CASMEASSGNTIYF. CDR3 bases: TGTGCCAGCATGGAGGCGAGCTCTGGAAACACCATATATTTT.

The chain recombines TRBV10-1 with TRBJ2-6; D not certain. Per the germline V gene, CDR1 is WNHNN and CDR2 is SYGVQD (reference sequence). V lost 3 bases and J lost 0, with 3 bases in between. This CDR3 region has 14 residues. CDR3 in amino acids: CASSDVSGANVLTF. DNA of the CDR3: TGCGCCAGCAGTGACGTCTCTGGGGCCAACGTCCTGACTTTC.

This clone was recorded only once. This sequence joins TRBV27 and TRBJ1-6; no firm D call. V lost 2 bases to trimming and J lost 1 base, with 12 bases between them. Germline values: CDR1 MNHEY, CDR2 SMNVEV (reference sequence). The CDR3 extends over 17 amino acids. The CDR3 loop is CASSLQEKSSYNSPLHF. The CDR3 DNA sequence: TGTGCCAGCAGTTTACAAGAAAAGAGTTCCTATAATTCACCCCTCCACTTT.

This clone was counted once. The chain employs TRBV27 and TRBJ2-5, with 12 positions matching TRBD2. Unmatched junction bases numbered 5, after V lost 1 base and J lost 2 bases. Germline CDR1 is MNHEY and CDR2 is SMNVEV (reference sequence). This CDR3 spans 17 amino acids. CDR3 region: CASSLYFLAGGQETQYF. The CDR3, as DNA: TGTGCCAGCAGTTTATATTTCCTAGCGGGGGGGCAAGAGACCCAGTACTTC.

The chain combines TRBV12-5 with TRBJ2-1; D gene ambiguous. Trimming pared 1 base from V and 2 bases from J, leaving 6 bases between. CDR3 length equals 14 residues. CDR1 and CDR2 (germline): LGHNT, FRNRAP. CDR3: CASGLGQTYNEQFF. The DNA for the CDR3 is TGTGCTAGTGGTTTGGGACAAACCTACAATGAGCAGTTCTTC.

The CDR3 sequence is CATESGDRGYEQYF. The CDR3 DNA is TGTGCCACCGAATCGGGGGATAGAGGGTACGAGCAGTACTTC. The chain links TRBV10-3 to TRBJ2-7; D perhaps matches TRBD2 (6 bases). This CDR3 contains 14 residues. V lost 10 bases and J lost 4, with 20 bases in between. The germline V gene has CDR1 ENHRY and CDR2 SYGVKD.

The chain is built from TRBV18 and TRBJ1-1; no clear D. Germline CDR1 reads KGHSH; CDR2 reads LQKENI. V gave up 1 base and J gave up 6 bases, with 6 bases separating them. The CDR3 has 12 amino acids. For the CDR3, the DNA is TGTGCCAGCTCACCACAGAGGGCTGAAGCTTTCTTT. Its translation is CASSPQRAEAFF.

This clone was observed a few times. Written as DNA, the CDR3 is TGTGCCAGCAGTGAATCTGGCAGCAGGGGCGAGCAGTACTTC. It codes for CASSESGSRGEQYF. The rearrangement uses TRBV6-1 and TRBJ2-7; D is perhaps TRBD1 (6 bases). This CDR3 is built from 14 residues. Per the germline V gene, CDR1 is MNHNS and CDR2 is SASEGT. Trimming shortened V by 2 bases and J by 6 bases, and 14 bases separated the two germline ends.

V is TRBV5-1 and J is TRBJ1-2; D is unresolved. Germline V CDR1 and CDR2: SGHRS, YFSETQ. V lost 0 bases, J lost 3 bases, and 6 bases lay in between. The CDR3 runs to 13 residues. CDR3: CASSLGRDYGYTF. CDR3 bases: TGCGCCAGCAGCTTGGGTCGGGACTATGGCTACACCTTC. The whole variable domain, remainder taken from reference TRBV5-1 and TRBJ1-2, is KAGVTQTPRYLIKTRGQQVTLSCSPISGHRSVSWYQQTPGQGLQFLFEYFSETQRNKGNFPGRFSGRQFSNSRSEMNVSTLELGDSALYLCASSLGRDYGYTFGSGTRLTVV.

V gene TRBV9 combines with J gene TRBJ2-7; D gene unclear. Germline V lookup: CDR1 SGDLS, CDR2 YYNGEE. The CDR3 spans 15 residues. V shed 4 bases and J shed 0 bases, with 14 bases lying between them. Written as DNA, the CDR3 is TGTGCCAGCAGCCCGCACCAGGCTGGCTCCTACGAGCAGTACTTC. Translating it yields CASSPHQAGSYEQYF.

This clone was observed once. This chain joins TRBV30 and TRBJ1-3, with a possible D match to TRBD1 (5 bases). Trimming removed 5 bases at V and 2 bases at J, with 10 bases between. Germline V CDR1 and CDR2: GTSNPN, SVGIG (reference sequence). The CDR3 loop spans 13 amino acids. The CDR3 DNA is TGTGCCTGGGCCGCGACAGCTGGAAACACCATATATTTT. It translates to CAWAATAGNTIYF.

The rearrangement uses TRBV7-8 and TRBJ2-5; tentatively, D is TRBD1 (6 bases). The CDR3 has 14 residues. The V and J ends lost 0 bases and 1 base respectively, with 6 bases between them. The V gene's germline CDR1 is SGHVS and CDR2 FQNEAQ. CDR3 region: CASSLAQGQETQYF. CDR3 DNA: TGTGCCAGCAGCTTAGCACAGGGCCAAGAGACCCAGTACTTC. Full variable domain (remainder filled in from reference TRBV7-8 and TRBJ2-5): GAGVSQSPRYKVAKRGQDVALRCDPISGHVSLFWYQQALGQGPEFLTYFQNEAQLDKSGLPSDRFFAERPEGSVSTLKIQRTQQEDSAVYLCASSLAQGQETQYFGPGTRLLVL.

CDR3 bases: TGTGCCAGCAGCGGAACAGGGGGCTACGAGCAGTACTTC. Translated, it gives CASSGTGGYEQYF. The J gene is TRBJ2-7, the V gene TRBV7-9; TRBD1 matches 8 bases. V shed 5 bases, J shed 3 bases, and the junction held 3 bases outside the gene matches. CDR1 is SEHNR and CDR2 is FQNEAQ in the germline V gene (reference sequence). The CDR3 runs 13 residues.

The chain links TRBV19 to TRBJ1-2, with D possibly matching TRBD1 (6 bases). The CDR3 totals 16 residues. The germline V gene has CDR1 LNHDA and CDR2 SQIVND (reference sequence). Trimming pared 5 bases from V and 0 bases from J, leaving 16 bases between. The CDR3 is CASSSGTRFSNYGYTF. The CDR3 DNA reads as TGTGCCAGTAGTTCCGGGACACGTTTTTCTAACTATGGCTACACCTTC.

V is TRBV15 and J is TRBJ2-7; D is perhaps TRBD1 (5 bases). Germline loops: CDR1 LNHNV, CDR2 YYDKDF (reference sequence). The CDR3 consists of 14 residues. Deletions cut 0 bases from V and 3 bases from J, with 9 bases between. In DNA, the CDR3 is TGTGCCACCAGCAGAGATCAGGGCCTCTACGAGCAGTACTTC. Protein sequence: CATSRDQGLYEQYF.

The rearrangement uses TRBV7-2 and TRBJ2-3; 14 bases are shared with TRBD2. J gave up 1 base and V 5 bases, and 2 bases lay outside the gene matches. The CDR3 is 16 amino acids. In germline, CDR1 is SGHTA, CDR2 FQGNSA. DNA of the CDR3: TGTGCCAGCAGCACGACTAGCGGGGGGGGCACAGATACGCAGTATTTT. This sequence encodes CASSTTSGGGTDTQYF.

This sequence joins TRBV2 and TRBJ1-4; 9 bases are a match to TRBD1. V was pared by 7 bases and J by 8 bases, with 17 bases of the junction left unmatched. Germline-derived CDR1 and CDR2 are SNHLY and FYNNEI. The CDR3 extends over 17 amino acids. The CDR3 reads CASTPRDRASGGEKLFF. In nucleotides, the CDR3 is TGTGCCAGCACCCCCCGGGACAGGGCCTCCGGGGGGGAAAAACTGTTTTTT.

The chain is built from TRBV2 and TRBJ2-5; D gene ambiguous. Germline assignment: CDR1 SNHLY and CDR2 FYNNEI. Trimming cost V 7 bases and J 6 bases, with 9 bases left between them. The CDR3 loop spans 11 amino acids. The CDR3 spells CASTLEKTQYF. DNA for the CDR3: TGTGCCAGCACCTTGGAGAAGACCCAGTACTTC. Using reference TRBV2 and TRBJ2-5 for the parts outside the CDR3, the full variable domain is EPEVTQTPSHQVTQMGQEVILRCVPISNHLYFYWYRQILGQKVEFLVSFYNNEISEKSEIFDDQFSVERPDGSNFTLKIRSTKLEDSAMYFCASTLEKTQYFGPGTRLLVL.

This clone was found once. The chain is built from TRBV28 and TRBJ2-7; a possible D gene is TRBD1 (6 bases). Trimming cost V 6 bases and J 0 bases, with 21 bases left between them. The CDR3 is made up of 17 amino acids. Germline V gene data show CDR1 as MDHEN and CDR2 as SYDVKM. CDR3 DNA: TGTGCCAGCAGCACCCCCCCGGCAGGGGCATACTCCTACGAGCAGTACTTC. Amino acid sequence: CASSTPPAGAYSYEQYF.

This chain connects TRBV19 to TRBJ2-3, with TRBD2 identical over 16 bases. The CDR3 is made up of 17 amino acids. With V trimmed by 6 bases and J by 1 base, 4 bases remained unmatched. Germline values: CDR1 LNHDA, CDR2 SQIVND (reference sequence). The CDR3 sequence is CASSPGTSGGGTDTQYF. CDR3 DNA: TGTGCCAGTAGCCCCGGGACTAGCGGGGGGGGCACAGATACGCAGTATTTT.

This chain links TRBV27 with TRBJ2-7; TRBD1 matches at 11 bases. Germline assignment: CDR1 MNHEY and CDR2 SMNVEV (reference sequence). The CDR3 totals 17 residues. V shed 2 bases, J shed 7 bases, and the junction held 13 bases outside the gene matches. The CDR3 sequence: CASSLKATGTGGWEQYF. The DNA of the CDR3 is TGTGCCAGCAGTTTAAAAGCGACCGGGACAGGGGGTTGGGAGCAGTACTTC.

The chain employs TRBV7-2 and TRBJ2-1; no firm D call. Germline V gene data show CDR1 as SGHTA and CDR2 as FQGNSA. The V and J ends lost 3 bases and 12 bases respectively, with 21 bases between them. The CDR3 has 15 residues. CDR3 sequence: CASSFASSWASVQFF. CDR3 nucleotide sequence: TGTGCCAGCAGCTTTGCCTCCTCCTGGGCCTCAGTGCAGTTCTTC.

V gene TRBV7-9 combines with J gene TRBJ1-1; 8 bases align to TRBD1. Trimming took 1 base from V and 8 from J; bases not matched to a gene: 9. The CDR3 is 15 amino acids. Germline CDR1 reads SEHNR; CDR2 reads FQNEAQ (reference sequence). The CDR3 region is CASSLEQGVSVEAFF. CDR3 sequence (DNA): TGTGCCAGCAGCTTAGAACAGGGGGTTTCGGTCGAAGCTTTCTTT.

The chain joins TRBV27 to TRBJ2-5; D might be TRBD2 (7 bases). CDR1 is MNHEY and CDR2 is SMNVEV in the germline V gene (reference sequence). The CDR3 is 12 amino acids. V dropped 8 bases and J dropped 9 bases, with 16 bases sitting between them. The CDR3 coding sequence is TGTGCCAGCGGTCGGGGGGCCAGGGCCCAGTACTTC. This gives the protein CASGRGARAQYF.

The chain recombines TRBV19 with TRBJ2-7; 7 positions match TRBD1. Looked up from germline, CDR1 is LNHDA and CDR2 is SQIVND (reference sequence). The CDR3 totals 15 residues. V shed 1 base, J shed 3 bases, and the junction held 6 bases outside the gene matches. CDR3 nucleotide sequence: TGTGCCAGTAGTATAGGGGGACAGCCTGTCTACGAGCAGTACTTC. This codes for CASSIGGQPVYEQYF.

V gene TRBV7-8 combines with J gene TRBJ1-2; 7 bases align to TRBD1. The CDR3 is 16 amino acids. Germline trimming cut 3 bases from V and 4 bases from J; bases unmatched to any gene: 11. Germline CDR1 SGHVS, CDR2 FQNEAQ. For the CDR3, the DNA is TGTGCCAGCAGCTTGGGGGACAGTTTCGGGGGCTATGGCTACACCTTC. Encoded protein: CASSLGDSFGGYGYTF.

The count of this clone is one. The chain uses TRBV7-2 and TRBJ2-5; 7 bases agree with TRBD2. J gave up 3 bases and V 4 bases, and 5 bases lay outside the gene matches. The CDR3 covers 14 residues. Germline V CDR1 and CDR2: SGHTA, FQGNSA. The CDR3 DNA reads as TGTGCCAGCAGCTCAGGACTAGTTGAAGAGACCCAGTACTTC. Translating gives CASSSGLVEETQYF.